The 25 T cell receptor beta chains listed next were all sequenced from one sample in a study of response to subunit inactivated influenza vaccine listed by TCRdb under 2018. Libraries were built with RT-PCR. For sequencing, an Illumina HiSeq 2500 was employed. TCRdb handled the public reads itself, with Q25 trimming in fastp and clone calling in MiXCR, and kept productive beta chains. Rows with a matching CDR3 protein are joined into one entry that keeps the most common DNA and genes. The sample table records roughly 760,000 distinct CDR3 sequences; 21% of these occur just once. The ten largest account for roughly a tenth of the sample. Sequencing was performed on PBMCs from blood, taken roughly 5 days after vaccination. These receptors were taken from a man aged 50 to 59 who received an inactivated influenza vaccine. Donor details come from another sample of the same person, matched by shared clones.

At least ten counts were recorded for this clonotype. This sequence joins TRBV7-2 and TRBJ2-3, with D possibly matching TRBD2 (6 bases). Germline V lookup: CDR1 SGHTA, CDR2 FQGNSA. This CDR3 is 15 amino acids long. V shed 1 base and J shed 1 base, with 9 bases lying between them. CDR3 DNA: TGTGCCAGCAGCTTAGTTAGCGGAGGCACAGATACGCAGTATTTT. This codes for CASSLVSGGTDTQYF.

This clonotype was counted only a few times. The CDR3 is CASSQTRTGAYEQYF. The CDR3 DNA follows: TGCGCCAGCAGCCAAACCCGGACAGGGGCCTACGAGCAGTACTTC. The rearrangement joins TRBV4-3 to TRBJ2-7, with 9 bases matching TRBD1. The germline CDR1 and CDR2 sequences are LGHNA and YSLEER. This CDR3 spans 15 amino acids. V dropped 2 bases and J dropped 2; count of bases not matched to a gene: 4.

The chain recombines TRBV10-3 with TRBJ1-1, with a tentative D call TRBD1 (6 bases). Trimming stripped 2 bases from V and 5 bases from J, with 12 bases between. Germline V gene data show CDR1 as ENHRY and CDR2 as SYGVKD. The CDR3 covers 14 residues. DNA of the CDR3: TGTGCCATCAGTGAGAACGGGGGCCGAACTGAAGCTTTCTTT. Translating gives CAISENGGRTEAFF.

In this sample, this clonotype turned up a few times. The chain carries TRBV4-3 and TRBJ2-1; no firm D call. The V end lost 0 bases, the J end lost 0 bases, and 12 bases lay between the germline ends. The CDR3 sequence is 17 residues long. Per germline, CDR1 LGHNA and CDR2 YSLEER. This chain's CDR3 is CASSQDLGLSSYNEQFF. CDR3 bases: TGCGCCAGCAGCCAAGATCTTGGGTTAAGCTCCTACAATGAGCAGTTCTTC.

V gene TRBV10-3 combines with J gene TRBJ2-1; D gene unclear. The CDR3 runs to 13 residues. V was pared by 0 bases and J by 10 bases, with 10 bases between. Germline assignment: CDR1 ENHRY and CDR2 SYGVKD. The CDR3 protein is CAISESSAFEQFF. CDR3 coding DNA: TGTGCCATCAGTGAGTCTTCCGCTTTCGAGCAGTTCTTC.

CDR3 region: CASSLLGAAYNEQFF. The CDR3, as DNA: TGCGCCAGCAGCTTGCTGGGGGCGGCCTACAATGAGCAGTTCTTC. V usage is TRBV5-1 and J usage is TRBJ2-1; perhaps TRBD1 as D (6 bases). Trimming cost V 1 base and J 2 bases, with 10 bases left between them. CDR3 length: 15 amino acids. Germline assignment: CDR1 SGHRS and CDR2 YFSETQ.

In its sample, this clonotype was seen a few times. The rearrangement joins TRBV5-6 to TRBJ2-7; D unresolved. There are 12 residues in the CDR3. Germline lookup yields CDR1 SGHDT and CDR2 YYEEEE. Trimming took off 1 base at V and 3 bases at J, with 5 bases between the two ends. As DNA, the CDR3 is TGTGCCAGCAGCTTGAAACGCTACGAGCAGTACTTC. This sequence encodes CASSLKRYEQYF.

The sample holds a few counts of this clonotype. The genes are TRBV10-2 and TRBJ1-2; no clear D. The CDR3 length is 15 residues. The germline V gene encodes CDR1 WSHSY and CDR2 SAAADI. The V end was cut by 0 bases, the J end by 8 bases, with 16 bases between. The CDR3 region is CASSESWASSAGYTF. The CDR3 nucleotides read TGCGCCAGCAGTGAGTCTTGGGCCTCGTCCGCGGGCTACACCTTC.

J is TRBJ2-7 and V is TRBV30; the match to TRBD2 covers 8 bases. This CDR3 region has 14 residues. V was pared by 0 bases and J by 5 bases, with 6 bases of the junction left unmatched. Germline CDR1 reads GTSNPN; CDR2 reads SVGIG (reference sequence). DNA for the CDR3: TGTGCCTGGAGTGTACTTGGCGGGGGGAACGAGCAGTACTTC. It specifies CAWSVLGGGNEQYF.

J is TRBJ2-6 and V is TRBV25-1; weak D call: TRBD2 (6 bases). Trimming took off 4 bases at V and 0 bases at J, with 16 bases between the two ends. This CDR3 has 18 amino acids. Germline CDR1 is MGHDK and CDR2 is SYGVNS. The CDR3 loop is CASSGTPGVGSGANVLTF. For the CDR3, the DNA is TGTGCCAGCAGTGGCACCCCGGGGGTTGGCTCTGGGGCCAACGTCCTGACTTTC.

CDR3 in DNA: TGCAGTGCTAGGAGGGGAGTGGGCCCCTACGAGCAGTACTTC. This translates into CSARRGVGPYEQYF. This chain connects TRBV20-1 to TRBJ2-7; D could derive from TRBD1 or TRBD2 (5 bases each). The CDR3 length is 14 residues. Germline V gene data show CDR1 as DFQATT and CDR2 as SNEGSKA (reference sequence). With 3 bases removed from V and 2 bases from J, the gap between germline ends came to 14 bases.

A few counts support this clonotype. The rearrangement joins TRBV7-7 to TRBJ2-5, with TRBD1 matching over 7 bases. Germline V gives CDR1 SSHAT, CDR2 FNYEAQ (reference sequence). The CDR3 totals 14 residues. The J segment lost 6 bases and the V segment lost 4 bases, leaving 8 bases of the junction unmatched. This CDR3 is CASSSGPGGQTQYF. The CDR3 DNA is TGTGCCAGCAGCTCAGGGCCAGGGGGACAGACCCAGTACTTC.

The rearrangement uses TRBV4-1 and TRBJ2-1; the match to TRBD2 covers 12 bases. The germline V gene has CDR1 MGHRA and CDR2 YSYEKL. Trimming took 3 bases from V and 7 from J; bases not matched to a gene: 7. This CDR3 spans 16 amino acids. The CDR3 coding sequence is TGCGCCAGCAGCCAGGCTAGCGGGAGGGCGCGTAATGAGCAGTTCTTC. This translates into CASSQASGRARNEQFF.

This clonotype was observed a handful of times. The rearrangement links TRBV4-1 to TRBJ2-1; possibly TRBD1 for D (5 bases). With 1 base removed from V and 7 bases from J, the gap between germline ends came to 14 bases. The CDR3 runs to 15 residues. The germline gives CDR1 MGHRA, CDR2 YSYEKL. CDR3 loop: CASSQGGLIANEQFF. DNA of the CDR3: TGCGCCAGCAGCCAAGGGGGCCTCATCGCTAATGAGCAGTTCTTC.

V is TRBV29-1 and J is TRBJ2-5; 10 bases are shared with TRBD1. CDR3 length equals 12 residues. Germline V gene sequence: CDR1 SQVTM, CDR2 ANQGSEA. Trimming removed 7 bases from V and 4 bases from J; junction bases left unmatched: 3. This CDR3 is CSGTGGPETQYF. The DNA for the CDR3 is TGCAGCGGGACAGGGGGGCCAGAGACCCAGTACTTC. Using reference TRBV29-1 and TRBJ2-5 for the parts outside the CDR3, the full variable domain is SAVISQKPSRDICQRGTSLTIQCQVDSQVTMMFWYRQQPGQSLTLIATANQGSEATYESGFVIDKFPISRPNLTFSTLTVSNMSPEDSSIYLCSGTGGPETQYFGPGTRLLVL.

This clonotype was observed a few times. The CDR3: CASSLDRLAYEQYF. CDR3 nucleotide sequence: TGCGCCAGCAGCTTGGACAGGCTGGCCTACGAGCAGTACTTC. The V gene is TRBV5-1, the J gene TRBJ2-7; a possible D gene is TRBD1 (5 bases). The CDR3 runs 14 residues. V was shortened by 0 bases and J by 2 bases, with 9 bases between the two germline ends. Germline CDR1 and CDR2: SGHRS and YFSETQ.

The chain joins TRBV20-1 to TRBJ2-7; 11 bases map to TRBD1. V was clipped by 5 bases and J by 3 bases; unmatched bases: 9. The CDR3 runs to 15 residues. Germline V gene lookup returns CDR1 DFQATT and CDR2 SNEGSKA (reference sequence). CDR3 region: CSASGTGGSSYEQYF. The CDR3 bases are TGCAGTGCTTCCGGGACAGGGGGATCCAGCTACGAGCAGTACTTC.

The rearrangement uses TRBV27 and TRBJ1-2; a weak D match, TRBD1 (6 bases). Looked up from germline, CDR1 is MNHEY and CDR2 is SMNVEV (reference sequence). This CDR3 is 17 amino acids long. V lost 4 bases and J lost 5, with 23 bases in between. The CDR3 DNA follows: TGTGCCAGCAGTTCCGGGAGGGGGACACTTGCACTTTATGGCTACACCTTC. Translating it yields CASSSGRGTLALYGYTF.

In this sample, this clonotype turned up a few times. The chain employs TRBV20-1 and TRBJ2-1, with a weak D call TRBD2 (5 bases). The length of the CDR3 is 15 residues. The V gene lost 1 base and the J gene lost 2 bases, with 12 bases spanning the gap. Per germline, CDR1 DFQATT and CDR2 SNEGSKA (reference sequence). DNA for the CDR3: TGCAGTGCTAGAGTGGGAGCGGTGGCCTACAATGAGCAGTTCTTC. Amino acids: CSARVGAVAYNEQFF.

This clonotype has just a few counts. This chain uses TRBV20-1 with TRBJ2-5, with D tentatively TRBD1 (5 bases). This CDR3 is 13 amino acids long. The V end lost 3 bases, the J end lost 5 bases, and 13 bases lay between the germline ends. The germline V gene encodes CDR1 DFQATT and CDR2 SNEGSKA (reference sequence). CDR3 nucleotides: TGCAGTGCTAGGGATAGGACAATGGAGACCCAGTACTTC. Encoded protein: CSARDRTMETQYF.

The rearrangement uses TRBV18 and TRBJ2-1; 8 nucleotides line up with TRBD2. The V gene's germline CDR1 is KGHSH and CDR2 LQKENI. Unmatched junction bases numbered 10, after V lost 6 bases and J lost 6 bases. The length of the CDR3 is 15 residues. The CDR3 reads CASSLPLLAGNEQFF. The CDR3 coding sequence is TGTGCCAGCTCCCTACCTTTGCTAGCGGGCAATGAGCAGTTCTTC.

This clonotype was seen at least ten times. The chain links TRBV12-3 or TRBV12-4 to TRBJ2-2; 7 bases are shared with TRBD1. The ends lost 4 bases at V and 3 bases at J; junction bases unmatched: 8. The CDR3 has 16 residues. Written as DNA, the CDR3 is TGTGCCAGCAGTTCGCAAGGGGGCAGGTACACCGGGGAGCTGTTTTTT. It translates to CASSSQGGRYTGELFF.

The sample holds a few counts of this clonotype. The chain is built from TRBV11-1 and TRBJ1-1, with D maybe TRBD1 (6 bases). Trimming removed 4 bases at V and 1 base at J, with 10 bases between. CDR1 is SGHAT and CDR2 is FQDESV in the germline V gene (reference sequence). There are 14 residues in the CDR3. The CDR3, as DNA: TGTGCCAGCAGCTGGGACATATCGAACACTGAAGCTTTCTTT. Translating gives CASSWDISNTEAFF.

There are a few counts of this clonotype. The chain recombines TRBV6-1 with TRBJ1-1, with D unclear. Germline V gene sequence: CDR1 MNHNS, CDR2 SASEGT. The CDR3 extends over 13 amino acids. Trimming stripped 7 bases from V and 0 bases from J, with 9 bases between. The CDR3 is CASTQGMNTEAFF. CDR3 coding DNA: TGTGCCAGCACACAAGGTATGAACACTGAAGCTTTCTTT.

The J gene is TRBJ1-2, the V gene TRBV27, with D perhaps matching TRBD1 (5 bases). This CDR3 contains 14 residues. Germline CDR1 is MNHEY and CDR2 is SMNVEV (reference sequence). The ends were cut back, 2 bases at V and 4 bases at J, with 11 bases in the middle. The CDR3 DNA reads TGTGCCAGCAGTTTACAGGGATGGGGCTATGGCTACACCTTC. It codes for CASSLQGWGYGYTF.